The T cell receptor beta chain described here comes from a study of blood T cell repertoires in COVID-19. Across the whole study: Sources were T cells, B-cell-depleted T cells, or PBMCs; the material itself was cDNA or gDNA.

Profiled with immunoSEQ multiplex PCR; TCRdb holds only in-frame clones, not every one. The sample lists over 150,000 clones; approximately 84% were seen once. Trimming left V 1 base short and J 3 bases short, with 3 bases between. The length of the CDR3 is 12 residues. The sequencing input was peripheral blood. This chain links TRBV12-3 or TRBV12-4 with TRBJ2-5; D is uncertain. The receptor's source is a human donor with acute or convalescent COVID-19. The donor label of this sample is uncertain. The CDR3 bases are TGTGCCAGCAGTTTAGTCGAAGAGACCCAGTACTTC. It codes for CASSLVEETQYF.